This T cell receptor beta chain derives from a study of CD8 T cells in ankylosing spondylitis. Overall study findings and caveats: A subset of motif variants has previously been described in the synovial fluid and blood of reactive arthritis. One TCR beta motif, made up of several highly homologous variants, appeared characteristic of ankylosing spondylitis blood. Researchers reportedly found disease-linked clones significantly enriched in matched ankylosing spondylitis synovial fluid.

V was clipped by 0 bases and J by 3 bases, with 9 bases between them. Germline V gene data show CDR1 as MNHEY and CDR2 as SVGAGI. CDR3 length: 15 residues. Each TCR beta library was made by quantitative 5'-RACE that incorporated molecular barcodes. TCRdb re-analysed the 5' RACE reads in MiXCR, keeping a single row per CDR3 protein. The sample shows 250,000 or so distinct CDR3 sequences, around 25% of them seen only once. At least ten counts were recorded for this clonotype. What it recognizes is unknown. The V call is TRBV6-5, the J call TRBJ1-5; D is unclear. This receptor was taken from a male donor with ankylosing spondylitis or in good health (not recorded which). The sample consisted of blood, either unsorted or a sorted T cell fraction (not recorded which). The CDR3 spells CASSYSGGINQPQHF. The CDR3 nucleotides are TGTGCCAGCAGTTACTCTGGCGGGATCAATCAGCCCCAGCATTTT.